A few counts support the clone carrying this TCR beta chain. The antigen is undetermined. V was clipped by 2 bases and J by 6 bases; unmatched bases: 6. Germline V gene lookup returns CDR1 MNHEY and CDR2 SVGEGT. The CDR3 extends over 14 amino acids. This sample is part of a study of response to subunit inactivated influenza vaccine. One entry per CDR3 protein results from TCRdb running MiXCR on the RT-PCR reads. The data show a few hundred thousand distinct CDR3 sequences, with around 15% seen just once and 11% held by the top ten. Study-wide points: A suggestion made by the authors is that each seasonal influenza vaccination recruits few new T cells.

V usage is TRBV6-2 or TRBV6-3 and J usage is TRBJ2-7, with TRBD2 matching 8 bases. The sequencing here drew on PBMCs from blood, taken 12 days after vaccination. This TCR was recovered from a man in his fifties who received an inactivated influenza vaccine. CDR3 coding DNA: TGTGCCAGCAGTTACGCCGGGAGGGCCTTCGAGCAGTACTTC. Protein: CASSYAGRAFEQYF.